Included here is one T cell receptor (beta chain) sequence, with context. The data derive from a study of blood T cell repertoires in COVID-19. Study as a whole: COVID-19 samples from acute and convalescent phases originated in the United States, Italy and Spain. PBMCs, B-cell-depleted T cells, or T cells provided the cDNA or gDNA that made up the material.

The authors' processing: The authors estimated nucleated cell counts from reference gene primer amplification. Clones were read by immunoSEQ multiplex PCR, and TCRdb kept only the in-frame ones, dropping some. V and J calls and clone size are given by that table; D and trimming were obtained from the DNA. The data contain 200,000 to 300,000 clones, 70% to 90% of them singletons. Specimen: peripheral blood. This clonotype was sampled from a woman between 45 and 65 years old with acute or convalescent COVID-19.

CDR3 sequence reads: CASSLVGGGGYTF. CDR3 nucleotides: TGTGCCAGCAGCTTAGTAGGCGGGGGAGGCTACACCTTC. The chain joins TRBV11-2 to TRBJ1-2; tentative D call: TRBD1 (5 bases). The germline V gene has CDR1 SGHAT and CDR2 FQNNGV. The V and J ends lost 1 base and 8 bases respectively, with 11 bases between them. CDR3 length: 13 amino acids.